This T cell receptor (beta chain) stems from a study of cytomegalovirus exposure and HLA in healthy donors. Trimming removed 6 bases at V and 4 bases at J, with 7 bases between. This CDR3 has 11 residues. Looked up from germline, CDR1 is MDHEN and CDR2 is SYDVKM. With respect to this clone: The antigen remains undetermined.

PCR primers comprised 60 Vbeta and 13 Jbeta primers. Assay: immunoSEQ multiplex PCR; the TCRdb copy retains only in-frame clones and omits some. Of 150,000 to 200,000 clones listed, around three quarters were seen once; the top ten hold 2.5% to 3.5%. Healthy individuals who donated bone marrow served as the donors. Likely unrecorded immune exposures existed in these nominally healthy donors. General study points: Sequences of the TCR beta chain were said to predict the HLA-A and HLA-B alleles of most subjects accurately.

Sequencing was done on a sample of PBMCs. This sequence joins TRBV28 and TRBJ2-7; D unclear. This TCR derives from a male donor in good health and CMV-seronegative. The CDR3 DNA reads as TGTGCCAGCAGGTTGGAGTACGAGCAGTACTTC. This sequence encodes CASRLEYEQYF.